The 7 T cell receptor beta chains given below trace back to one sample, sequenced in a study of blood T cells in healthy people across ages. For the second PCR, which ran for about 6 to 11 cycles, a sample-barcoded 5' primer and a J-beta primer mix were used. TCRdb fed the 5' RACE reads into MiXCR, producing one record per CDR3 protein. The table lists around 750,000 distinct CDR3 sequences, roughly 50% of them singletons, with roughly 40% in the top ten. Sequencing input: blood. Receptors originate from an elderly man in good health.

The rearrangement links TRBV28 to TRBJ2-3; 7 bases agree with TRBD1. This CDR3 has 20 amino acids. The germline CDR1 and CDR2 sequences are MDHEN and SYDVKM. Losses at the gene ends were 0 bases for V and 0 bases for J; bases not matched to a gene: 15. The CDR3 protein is CASSLWRGPLQGDSTDTQYF. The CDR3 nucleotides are TGTGCCAGCAGTTTATGGAGGGGGCCACTCCAGGGGGATAGCACAGATACGCAGTATTTT.

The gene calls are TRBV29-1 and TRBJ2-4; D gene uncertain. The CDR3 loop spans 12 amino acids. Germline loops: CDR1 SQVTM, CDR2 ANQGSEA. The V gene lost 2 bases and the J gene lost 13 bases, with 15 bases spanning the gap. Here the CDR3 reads CSVELYGDSQYF. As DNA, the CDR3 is TGCAGCGTTGAACTTTACGGCGACTCGCAGTACTTC.

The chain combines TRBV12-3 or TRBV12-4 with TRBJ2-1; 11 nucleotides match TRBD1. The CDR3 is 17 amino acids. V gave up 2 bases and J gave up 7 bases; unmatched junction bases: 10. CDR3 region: CASSLNLRGTGGNEQFF. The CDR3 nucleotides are TGTGCCAGCAGTTTAAACCTCCGGGGGACAGGGGGTAATGAGCAGTTCTTC.

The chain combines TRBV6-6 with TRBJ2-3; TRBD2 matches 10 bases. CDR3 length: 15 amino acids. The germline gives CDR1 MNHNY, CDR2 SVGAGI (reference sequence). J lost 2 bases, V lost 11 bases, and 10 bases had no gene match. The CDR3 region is CAAGELAGNTDTQYF. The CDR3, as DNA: TGTGCCGCAGGGGAACTAGCGGGGAACACAGATACGCAGTATTTT.

In DNA form, the CDR3 reads TGCGCCAGCAGCTGGACAAGGGCGGGCACTGAAGCTTTCTTT. Its translation: CASSWTRAGTEAFF. V gene TRBV5-1 combines with J gene TRBJ1-1; weak D call: TRBD1 (5 bases). Germline CDR1 SGHRS, CDR2 YFSETQ. Trimming stripped 3 bases from V and 4 bases from J, with 13 bases between. This CDR3 region has 14 residues. The full variable domain, its missing parts supplied by reference TRBV5-1 and TRBJ1-1, is KAGVTQTPRYLIKTRGQQVTLSCSPISGHRSVSWYQQTPGQGLQFLFEYFSETQRNKGNFPGRFSGRQFSNSRSEMNVSTLELGDSALYLCASSWTRAGTEAFFGQGTRLTVV.

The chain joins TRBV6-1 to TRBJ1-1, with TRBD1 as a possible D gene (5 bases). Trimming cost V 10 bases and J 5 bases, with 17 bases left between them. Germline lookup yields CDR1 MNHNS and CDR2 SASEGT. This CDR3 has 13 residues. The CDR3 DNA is TGTGCCATTAGAGGGGCGACGGGTACTGAAGCTTTCTTT. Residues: CAIRGATGTEAFF.

CDR3 protein: CSVEGGTGETEAFF. In nucleotides, the CDR3 is TGCAGCGTTGAAGGGGGGACAGGGGAGACTGAAGCTTTCTTT. The gene calls are TRBV29-1 and TRBJ1-1, with 10 bases aligning to TRBD1. Germline-derived CDR1 and CDR2 are SQVTM and ANQGSEA. The length of the CDR3 is 14 residues. J was trimmed by 5 bases and V by 1 base; bases with no gene match: 4.